This T cell receptor (beta chain) came from a study of CD8 T cells in ankylosing spondylitis. Broader study findings: A TCR beta motif made of 7 to 9 highly homologous variants seemed typical of ankylosing spondylitis blood.

TCRdb called the 5' RACE reads again in MiXCR, with one record for every CDR3 protein. This sample yields about 130,000 distinct CDR3 sequences, of which roughly 13% are seen a single time; approximately 3.1% belongs to the top ten. To note about this clonotype: The target antigen is unknown.

CDR3 length: 12 amino acids. Trimming removed 5 bases at V and 11 bases at J, with 15 bases between. In germline, CDR1 is SGHAT, CDR2 FQNNGV. Sequenced sample: blood, either unsorted or a sorted T cell fraction (not recorded which). This rearrangement joins TRBV11-2 to TRBJ1-1, with a possible D match to TRBD1 (5 bases). The TCR was taken from a female donor with ankylosing spondylitis or in good health (not recorded which). As DNA, the CDR3 is TGTGCCAGCAGCAGGGGTCAGGGACTGGCTTTCTTT. Residues: CASSRGQGLAFF.